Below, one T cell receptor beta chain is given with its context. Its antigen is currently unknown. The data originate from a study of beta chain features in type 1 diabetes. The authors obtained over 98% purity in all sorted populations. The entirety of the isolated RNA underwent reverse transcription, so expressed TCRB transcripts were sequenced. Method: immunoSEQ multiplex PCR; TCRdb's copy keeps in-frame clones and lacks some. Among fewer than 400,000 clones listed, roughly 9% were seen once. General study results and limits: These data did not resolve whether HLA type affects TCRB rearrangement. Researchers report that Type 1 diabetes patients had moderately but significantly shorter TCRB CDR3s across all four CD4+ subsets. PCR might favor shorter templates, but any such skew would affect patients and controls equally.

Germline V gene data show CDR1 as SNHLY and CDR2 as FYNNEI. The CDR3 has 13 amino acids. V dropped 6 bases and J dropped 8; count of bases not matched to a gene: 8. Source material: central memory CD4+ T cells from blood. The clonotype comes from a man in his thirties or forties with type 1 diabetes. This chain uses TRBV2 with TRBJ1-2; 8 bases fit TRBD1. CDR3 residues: CASSGQGLGGYTF. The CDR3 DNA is TGTGCCAGCAGCGGACAGGGATTAGGCGGCTACACCTTC.